Below, one TCR beta chain is given with its context. No antigen is known for it. Expressed TCRB transcripts got sequenced, as all isolated RNA was reverse transcribed. Sequencing used immunoSEQ multiplex PCR; TCRdb keeps in-frame clones, though not all of them. The sample has under 450,000 clones; roughly 16% are singletons. The source of the sample is a study of beta chain features in type 1 diabetes. Whole-study findings and limits: Cells with high TCR expression could be over-represented when cDNA is sequenced.

Per the germline V gene, CDR1 is GTSNPN and CDR2 is SVGIG (reference sequence). This CDR3 contains 15 residues. V lost 0 bases, J lost 6 bases, and 7 bases stayed unmatched. Purity exceeded 95% in all sorted populations. The clonotype comes from a young woman in good health. Input material: naive CD4+ T cells from blood. The chain uses TRBV30 and TRBJ2-1, with 8 bases matching TRBD2. CDR3 nucleotides: TGTGCCTGGAGTGTTGTCAGCGGGAGTTTCAATGAGCAGTTCTTC. Translation gives CAWSVVSGSFNEQFF.